Reported below is one T cell receptor beta chain. No antigen is known for it. This sample was taken from a study of cytomegalovirus exposure and HLA in healthy donors. Both 60 Vbeta primers and 13 Jbeta primers went into the PCR. Clones were sequenced by immunoSEQ multiplex PCR, and TCRdb holds only the in-frame ones, with some missing. The table shows 150,000 to 200,000 clones, with 80% to 85% occurring only once. The V end lost 0 bases, the J end lost 3 bases, and 8 bases lay between the germline ends. Germline lookup yields CDR1 SQVTM and CDR2 ANQGSEA. The CDR3 is made up of 13 amino acids. Study-wide findings and caveats: Cytomegalovirus-associated status was assigned to some 180 TCR beta chains. Presence/absence results assume similar sequencing depth per donor, which may not hold.

The clonotype was recovered from a boy younger than 10 in good health and CMV-seronegative. The chain carries TRBV29-1 and TRBJ2-5; TRBD1 might be the D (6 bases). Input material: PBMCs. CDR3 protein: CSVEDGQKETQYF. DNA for the CDR3: TGCAGCGTTGAAGATGGACAGAAAGAGACCCAGTACTTC.